This paragraph covers one T cell receptor beta chain sequence. Its antigen is unknown. These data are taken from a study of cytomegalovirus exposure and HLA in healthy donors. Study overall: An earlier analysis found fewer than 140 million unique TCR beta sequences from 200 million or so T cells. Study results and caveats: A later analysis linked a missense DCLRE1C variant to TCR beta V- and J-gene trimming. The study dropped some indistinguishable V segments, TRBV6-2 and TRBV6-3 among them.

J gave up 4 bases and V 6 bases, and 9 bases lay outside the gene matches. Germline V lookup: CDR1 MNHNS, CDR2 SASEGT. The CDR3 covers 15 residues. Likely unrecorded immune exposures existed in these nominally healthy donors. PCR amplification relied on 60 Vbeta primers (plus 13 Jbeta primers). The protocol was immunoSEQ multiplex PCR, while the TCRdb copy is restricted to in-frame clones and leaves out a portion. The table shows approximately 110,000 clones, with around 80% occurring only once. The V gene is TRBV6-1, the J gene TRBJ1-3, with 7 bases fitting TRBD1. Material: PBMCs. The receptor comes from a man under 40 in good health and CMV-seropositive. The CDR3 is CASSPSGTEGNTIYF. The CDR3 nucleotides read TGTGCCAGCAGCCCCTCCGGGACAGAAGGAAACACCATATATTTT.